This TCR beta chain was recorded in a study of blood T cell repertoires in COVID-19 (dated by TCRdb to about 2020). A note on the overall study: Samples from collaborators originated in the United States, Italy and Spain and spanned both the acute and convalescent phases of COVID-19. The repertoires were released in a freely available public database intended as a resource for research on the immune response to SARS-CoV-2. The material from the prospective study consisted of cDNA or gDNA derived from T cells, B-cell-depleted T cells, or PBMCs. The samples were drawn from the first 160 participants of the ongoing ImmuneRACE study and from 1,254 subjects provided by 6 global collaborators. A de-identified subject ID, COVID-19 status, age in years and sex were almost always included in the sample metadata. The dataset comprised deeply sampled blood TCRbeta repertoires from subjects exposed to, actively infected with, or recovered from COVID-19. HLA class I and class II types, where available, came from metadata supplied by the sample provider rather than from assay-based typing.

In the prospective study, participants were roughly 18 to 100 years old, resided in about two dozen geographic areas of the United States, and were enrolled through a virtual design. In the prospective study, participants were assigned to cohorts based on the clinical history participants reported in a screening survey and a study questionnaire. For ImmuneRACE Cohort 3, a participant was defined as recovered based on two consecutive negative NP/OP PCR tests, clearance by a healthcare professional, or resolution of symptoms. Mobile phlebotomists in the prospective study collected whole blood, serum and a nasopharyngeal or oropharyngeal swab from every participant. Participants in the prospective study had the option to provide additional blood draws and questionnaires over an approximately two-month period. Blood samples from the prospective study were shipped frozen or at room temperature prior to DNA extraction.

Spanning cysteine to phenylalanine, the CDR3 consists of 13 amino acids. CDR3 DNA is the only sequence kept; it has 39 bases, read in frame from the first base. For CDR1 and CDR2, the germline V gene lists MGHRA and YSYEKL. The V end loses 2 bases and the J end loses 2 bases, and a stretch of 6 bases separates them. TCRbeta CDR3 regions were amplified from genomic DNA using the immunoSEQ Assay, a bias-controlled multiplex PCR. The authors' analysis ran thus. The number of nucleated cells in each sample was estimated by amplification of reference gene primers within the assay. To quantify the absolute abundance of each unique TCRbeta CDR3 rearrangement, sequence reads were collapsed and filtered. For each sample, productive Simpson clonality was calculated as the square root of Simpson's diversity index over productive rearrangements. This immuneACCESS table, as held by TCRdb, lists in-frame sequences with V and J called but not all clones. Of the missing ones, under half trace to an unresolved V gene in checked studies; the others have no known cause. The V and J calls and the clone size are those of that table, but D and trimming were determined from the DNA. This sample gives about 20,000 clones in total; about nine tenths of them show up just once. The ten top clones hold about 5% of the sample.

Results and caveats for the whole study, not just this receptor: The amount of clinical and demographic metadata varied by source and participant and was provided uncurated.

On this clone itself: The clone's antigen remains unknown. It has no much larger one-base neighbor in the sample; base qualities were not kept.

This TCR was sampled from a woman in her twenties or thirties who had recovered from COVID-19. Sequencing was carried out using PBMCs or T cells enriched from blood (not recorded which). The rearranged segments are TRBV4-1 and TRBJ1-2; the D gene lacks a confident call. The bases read TGCGCCAGCAGCCAAACAGAGAACTATGGCTACACCTTC. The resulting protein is CASSQTENYGYTF.